This is a list of T cell receptor beta chains from one sample in a study of cytomegalovirus exposure and HLA in healthy donors. The assay was immunoSEQ multiplex PCR, and TCRdb's table has in-frame clones only and misses some. The repertoire holds around 170,000 clones, with 80% to 85% as singletons. Sequences were obtained from PBMCs. These TCRs come from a man in his forties or fifties in good health and CMV-seropositive. The CDR3 runs from the conserved cysteine through the conserved F or W. Each record gives: D gene, clone size, J gene, V gene, CDR3 length, CDR3 protein, CDR3 DNA. The D gene is left open where the match is weak. Rows give clone size only sometimes, using once, few, many, or a class for an expanded clone.

>TRBD1|-|TRBJ1-6|TRBV30|16
CAWSGIGQGAYSPLHF
TGTGCCTGGAGCGGAATAGGACAGGGGGCTTATTCACCCCTCCACTTT
>-|few|TRBJ1-3|TRBV25-1|17
CASSEGDDRHFGNTIYF
TGTGCCAGCAGTGAAGGGGATGACAGGCACTTTGGAAACACCATATATTTT
>TRBD2|-|TRBJ2-1|TRBV19|12
CASRAGALEQFF
TGTGCCAGTAGAGCGGGGGCCCTTGAGCAGTTCTTC
>TRBD1|-|TRBJ1-1|TRBV18|15
CASSPDWRGLTEAFF
TGTGCCAGCTCACCCGACTGGAGGGGGCTCACTGAAGCTTTCTTT
>TRBD2|-|TRBJ2-1|TRBV9|14
CASRGLAGRFEQFF
TGTGCCAGCAGAGGACTAGCGGGCCGCTTTGAGCAGTTCTTC
>-|once|TRBJ2-7|TRBV7-2|13
CASRSGLSYEQYF
TGTGCCAGCAGGTCGGGACTCTCCTACGAGCAGTACTTC
>TRBD2|-|TRBJ2-1|TRBV6-1|14
CASAGRGGRYEQFF
TGTGCCAGCGCTGGTCGGGGGGGACGTTATGAGCAGTTCTTC
>TRBD1|-|TRBJ1-6|TRBV5-1|15
CASSSDRGDNSPLHF
TGCGCCAGCAGCTCGGACAGGGGCGATAATTCACCCCTCCACTTT
>-|-|TRBJ2-1|TRBV7-9|15
CASSSRSGNYNEQFF
TGTGCCAGCAGCTCAAGGTCGGGTAACTACAATGAGCAGTTCTTC
>-|-|TRBJ1-5|TRBV7-6|13
CASRDSENQPQHF
TGTGCCAGCAGGGACAGTGAGAATCAGCCCCAGCATTTT
>-|once|TRBJ1-2|TRBV6-5|13
CASSPDSLGGYTF
TGTGCCAGCAGCCCCGATTCTCTCGGGGGCTACACCTTC
>-|-|TRBJ2-7|TRBV5-1|14
CASSFPTSSYEQYF
TGCGCCAGCAGCTTTCCAACGAGCTCCTACGAGCAGTACTTC
>TRBD1|-|TRBJ2-7|TRBV9|14
CASSVGTAPYEQYF
TGTGCCAGCAGCGTCGGGACAGCCCCCTACGAGCAGTACTTC
>TRBD1|few|TRBJ1-2|TRBV5-6|13
CASSGQATYGYTF
TGTGCCAGCAGCGGACAGGCTACCTATGGCTACACCTTC
>TRBD1|-|TRBJ2-7|TRBV6-5|14
CASRTRQGHYEQYF
TGTGCCAGCAGGACACGACAGGGGCACTACGAGCAGTACTTC
>-|-|TRBJ2-3|TRBV7-3|14
CASSLLPQSDTQYF
TGTGCCAGCAGCTTACTGCCCCAGTCAGATACGCAGTATTTT
>TRBD2|once|TRBJ2-7|TRBV7-2|15
CASSPGTSGRYEQYF
TGTGCCAGCAGCCCCGGGACTAGCGGACGCTACGAGCAGTACTTC
>-|-|TRBJ2-7|TRBV28|15
CASSLSERPYYEQYF
TGTGCCAGCAGTTTATCGGAGAGGCCGTACTACGAGCAGTACTTC
>TRBD1|-|TRBJ1-5|TRBV4-1|16
CASSQSDRGGNQPQHF
TGCGCCAGCAGCCAGTCGGACAGGGGGGGCAATCAGCCCCAGCATTTT
>-|-|TRBJ2-7|TRBV18|17
CASSPLNPGRGTYEQYF
TGTGCCAGCTCACCTTTAAACCCGGGACGCGGGACCTACGAGCAGTACTTC
>TRBD2|once|TRBJ2-5|TRBV9|16
CASSYGSGANQETQYF
TGTGCCAGCAGCTACGGTAGCGGGGCGAACCAAGAGACCCAGTACTTC
>TRBD2|-|TRBJ2-3|TRBV4-1|16
CASSFQAGGTTDTQYF
TGCGCCAGCAGCTTCCAAGCGGGGGGGACCACAGATACGCAGTATTTT
>-|once|TRBJ1-2|TRBV2|15
CASRLSGLGREGYTF
TGTGCCAGCAGACTAAGTGGCCTGGGGCGGGAGGGCTACACCTTC
>-|-|TRBJ2-7|TRBV6-5|13
CASSPRTEYEQYF
TGTGCCAGCAGTCCAAGGACAGAGTACGAGCAGTACTTC
>-|-|TRBJ1-2|TRBV5-1|13
CASSFSDDYGYTF
TGCGCCAGCAGCTTCTCAGATGACTATGGCTACACCTTC
>-|-|TRBJ1-4|TRBV7-9|16
CASSFWGDGSNEKLFF
TGTGCCAGCAGCTTCTGGGGGGACGGGTCAAATGAAAAACTGTTTTTT
>TRBD2|-|TRBJ2-5|TRBV12-5|16
CASGLVRTSGQETQYF
TGTGCTAGTGGTTTGGTCCGGACTAGCGGCCAAGAGACCCAGTACTTC
>-|-|TRBJ2-2|TRBV9|17
CASSVVPGGANTGELFF
TGTGCCAGCAGCGTAGTCCCCGGGGGAGCGAACACCGGGGAGCTGTTTTTT
>-|-|TRBJ1-1|TRBV5-1|12
CASSLVNSEAFF
TGCGCCAGCAGCTTGGTCAACAGTGAAGCTTTCTTT
>-|-|TRBJ2-1|TRBV7-9|16
CASTGEFGTFYNEQFF
TGTGCCAGCACCGGGGAGTTTGGCACCTTTTACAATGAGCAGTTCTTC
>TRBD1|-|TRBJ2-2|TRBV18|16
CASSPRTGGATGELFF
TGTGCCAGCTCACCGAGGACAGGGGGCGCTACCGGGGAGCTGTTTTTT
>-|-|TRBJ2-3|TRBV10-3|14
CAISGGGPTDTQYF
TGTGCCATCAGTGGGGGGGGGCCCACAGATACGCAGTATTTT
>-|-|TRBJ2-2|TRBV5-1|15
CASTDSAPNTGELFF
TGCGCCAGCACCGACTCCGCCCCGAACACCGGGGAGCTGTTTTTT
>-|-|TRBJ1-2|TRBV6-5|13
CASSYMGAGGYTF
TGTGCCAGCAGTTACATGGGGGCAGGGGGCTACACCTTC
>-|-|TRBJ1-6|TRBV6-5|15
CASSSPGGPIGPLHF
TGTGCCAGCAGTTCCCCGGGGGGCCCGATAGGGCCCCTCCACTTT
>-|-|TRBJ1-3|TRBV30|14
CAWSRTDSGNTIYF
TGTGCCTGGAGTAGGACTGACTCTGGAAACACCATATATTTT
>TRBD1|-|TRBJ1-1|TRBV7-2|14
CASSGTGANTEAFF
TGTGCCAGCAGCGGCACAGGGGCAAACACTGAAGCTTTCTTT
>-|-|TRBJ2-7|TRBV7-9|14
CASSLDISAYEQYF
TGTGCCAGCAGCTTAGATATCTCCGCCTACGAGCAGTACTTC
>-|-|TRBJ2-7|TRBV27|13
CASTKAGDREQYF
TGTGCCAGCACGAAGGCAGGGGACCGCGAGCAGTACTTC
>TRBD1|few|TRBJ2-3|TRBV29-1|15
CSVESVDRVADTQYF
TGCAGCGTTGAATCGGTCGACAGGGTGGCAGATACGCAGTATTTT
>-|-|TRBJ1-2|TRBV19|11
CASSTRDTKSF
TGTGCCAGTAGTACCCGGGACACCAAATCCTTC
>-|once|TRBJ1-2|TRBV27|14
CASSLKSGIYGYTF
TGTGCCAGCAGTTTAAAATCAGGGATATATGGCTACACCTTC
>TRBD2|-|TRBJ2-3|TRBV6-4|13
CASSVGGGDTQYF
TGTGCCAGCAGTGTTGGCGGGGGGGATACGCAGTATTTT
>-|-|TRBJ2-2|TRBV6-5|15
CASSYSQGGTGELFF
TGTGCCAGCAGTTACTCACAGGGGGGGACCGGGGAGCTGTTTTTT
>-|-|TRBJ2-7|TRBV11-2|11
CASSSGYEQYF
TGTGCCAGCAGCTCCGGGTACGAGCAGTACTTC
>TRBD1|-|TRBJ1-1|TRBV4-3|15
CASSQNRDRGPEAFF
TGCGCCAGCAGCCAAAACAGGGACAGGGGGCCTGAAGCTTTCTTT
>-|-|TRBJ2-4|TRBV4-3|17
CASSQKSSGVGGNIQYF
TGCGCCAGCAGCCAAAAGTCGTCAGGGGTTGGGGGAAACATTCAGTACTTC
>TRBD1|-|TRBJ1-5|TRBV6-1|15
CASSSQGAFNQPQHF
TGTGCCAGCAGTTCACAGGGGGCTTTCAATCAGCCCCAGCATTTT
>TRBD1|-|TRBJ2-2|TRBV30|13
CAAGDRANGELFF
TGTGCCGCCGGGGACAGGGCAAATGGGGAGCTGTTTTTT
>-|-|TRBJ1-5|TRBV5-5|15
CASSEGGSSNQPQHF
TGTGCCAGCAGCGAGGGGGGGTCGAGCAATCAGCCCCAGCATTTT
>TRBD2|-|TRBJ2-2|TRBV7-9|15
CASSPGLAENRELFF
TGTGCCAGCAGCCCGGGACTAGCTGAGAATAGGGAGCTGTTTTTT
>-|-|TRBJ1-5|TRBV7-6|14
CASPRGFSNQPQHF
TGTGCCAGCCCAAGGGGATTCAGCAATCAGCCCCAGCATTTT
>TRBD2|-|TRBJ2-3|TRBV19|12
CASSIGGATQYF
TGTGCCAGTAGTATCGGGGGGGCTACGCAGTATTTT